Included here is one T cell receptor beta chain sequence, with context. This clonotype was seen a few times. The target of this receptor is not known. One base away there is no much larger clone; base qualities are not given. The library was generated by PCR. These reads were obtained on an Illumina HiSeq 2500. To normalize quantification of the TCRbeta repertoire, the TCR libraries were built with molecular barcoding that relied on unique molecular identifiers. TCRdb trimmed the raw reads at Q25, called clones with MiXCR and kept productive beta chains. Each entry is one CDR3 protein sequence, shown with its most common DNA and genes. This sample has about 200,000 distinct CDR3 sequences in its table, and about 15% of those were observed once. Less than 15% of the sample goes to the ten largest clones. This record comes from a study of T-cell reconstitution after alpha-beta-depleted transplantation in children (dated by TCRdb to 2016 to 2018). Context from the whole study: Using TCR repertoire profiling, the study quantitatively followed how T-cell immune reconstitution unfolded in children after TCRalphabeta/CD19-depleted allogeneic hematopoietic cell transplantation.

This receptor was identified in a human donor who donated a stem cell graft to a child with acute lymphoblastic leukemia. This material consisted of PBMCs from the stem cell graft donor, taken from the stem cell graft.

The nucleotide sequence reads TGCGCCAGCAGCTCCCCGGGACTAGCGGGAGTCGGGACCGGGGAGCTGTTTTTT. This sequence encodes CASSSPGLAGVGTGELFF. Recombination linked TRBV5-1 to TRBJ2-2; 14 nucleotides in the junction match TRBD2. Ends trimmed: V by 3 bases, J by 5 bases; bases unmatched to a gene: 9. The CDR3 covers 18 residues, taking in both the cysteine and the phenylalanine. Only the CDR3 DNA is retained, 54 bases long and in frame from the first base. Via the germline V gene, CDR1 is SGHRS and CDR2 YFSETQ. Here the CDR3 is joined to the reference TRBV5-1 and TRBJ2-2 genes, and the full variable domain is: KAGVTQTPRYLIKTRGQQVTLSCSPISGHRSVSWYQQTPGQGLQFLFEYFSETQRNKGNFPGRFSGRQFSNSRSEMNVSTLELGDSALYLCASSSPGLAGVGTGELFFGEGSRLTVL.